This TCR beta chain appears in the sequencing data of a study of neoadjuvant nivolumab and ipilimumab in lung cancer. Study observations and caveats: Higher pretherapy blood TCR richness went with higher resected-tumor richness. From pretherapy to surgery, tumor richness and clonality rose with dual therapy.

Worth noting for this clone: The target antigen is unknown.

Repertoires were generated with immunoSEQ multiplex PCR, while TCRdb's copy carries only in-frame clones and drops some. The sample lists about 30,000 clones, approximately 83% seen once, with about 5.5% in the top ten. The V end lost 0 bases, the J end lost 4 bases, and 9 bases lay between the germline ends. CDR1 is KGHSH and CDR2 is LQKENI in the germline V gene. The CDR3 covers 15 residues. The source was tumor tissue, collected after neoadjuvant nivolumab, alone or with ipilimumab, at or shortly before surgery. V usage is TRBV18 and J usage is TRBJ1-4; D is unclear. The receptor was derived from an adult with non-small cell lung cancer. CDR3 region: CASSPPAGFNEKLFF. In nucleotides, the CDR3 is TGTGCCAGCTCACCACCGGCCGGGTTTAATGAAAAACTGTTTTTT.